This T cell receptor (beta chain) was obtained from a study of human T cells and chemical hapten exposure. Whole-study context: The study patch tested 0.01% DPC on the upper back and read results at 6 days.

This clonotype has a count of ten or more. Its specificity is not known. Study-wide results and caveats: TCRs exceeding 1 in 1000 frequency stayed unchanged with DPC sensitization.

Authors' processing steps: Per sample, the median was approximately 100,000 TCRs, with values from approximately 25,000 to 650,000. MiXCR, applied by TCRdb to the RACE reads, yields one record per CDR3 protein. V and J calls and clone size were set by TCRdb, not the authors. This sample yields 110,000 to 150,000 distinct CDR3 sequences, of which about an eighth are seen a single time; approximately 1.3% belongs to the top ten. Noted time point: patch test 2, 6 weeks after DPC sensitization. Treatment defined: therapeutic diphenylcyclopropenone sensitization with weekly scalp DPC. Every patch test was put on after a blood sample was taken. Germline V gene lookup returns CDR1 MDHEN and CDR2 SYDVKM. The CDR3 has 16 amino acids. Trimming took off 2 bases at V and 4 bases at J, with 18 bases between the two ends.

The rearrangement uses TRBV28 and TRBJ2-7, with a tentative D call TRBD2 (5 bases). This sequence was found in a woman between 45 and 60 years old with alopecia areata. Some clones in this sample may be carry-over from other donors' samples. This specimen consisted of whole blood, obtained in connection with sensitization to the hapten diphenylcyclopropenone (DPC). The CDR3 DNA reads TGTGCCAGCAGTTTAGTATCCAGCGGAAGGGCTTACGAGCAGTACTTC. It yields the protein CASSLVSSGRAYEQYF.